This is a list of T cell receptor beta chains from one sample in a study of beta chain features in type 1 diabetes. TCRdb's copy holds only in-frame clones and misses some; the assay was immunoSEQ multiplex PCR. In the table there are 900,000 or so clones, roughly a sixth of which are singletons. The sequenced material came from naive CD4+ T cells from blood. The source is a woman in her late teens or twenties in good health. Both conserved end residues are part of each CDR3. The order of the fields is D gene, V gene, J gene, clone size, CDR3 DNA, CDR3 protein. A D gene is named only where the DNA matches it firmly. Some rows have no size entry. The others give once, few or many, or a class for an expanded clone.

D gene: NA; V gene: TRBV11-3; J gene: TRBJ2-1; clone size: NA; CDR3 DNA: TGTGCCAGCAGCATAAGCCTTTCCAAGTACAATGAGCAGTTCTTC; CDR3 protein: CASSISLSKYNEQFF
D gene: NA; V gene: TRBV5-4; J gene: TRBJ2-7; clone size: few; CDR3 DNA: TGTGCCAGCGGAAATCTTGGTCAAGACTACGAGCAGTACTTC; CDR3 protein: CASGNLGQDYEQYF
D gene: TRBD2; V gene: TRBV4-2; J gene: TRBJ2-5; clone size: few; CDR3 DNA: TGTGCCAGCAGCCAAAAGACTAGCGGGAGCCCCGAGACCCAGTACTTC; CDR3 protein: CASSQKTSGSPETQYF
D gene: TRBD1; V gene: TRBV28; J gene: TRBJ2-2; clone size: few; CDR3 DNA: TGTGCCAGCAGTTTTGCCGGGACAGGGGGCTTCGGGGAGCTGTTTTTT; CDR3 protein: CASSFAGTGGFGELFF
D gene: NA; V gene: TRBV11-2; J gene: TRBJ2-5; clone size: NA; CDR3 DNA: TGTGCCAGCAGCGCCTCCCAGACCCAGTACTTC; CDR3 protein: CASSASQTQYF
D gene: TRBD1; V gene: TRBV5-1; J gene: TRBJ2-2; clone size: few; CDR3 DNA: TGCGCCAGCAGCCGGGACAGGGTTGGCGGGGAGCTGTTTTTT; CDR3 protein: CASSRDRVGGELFF
D gene: NA; V gene: TRBV27; J gene: TRBJ1-4; clone size: few; CDR3 DNA: TGTGCCAGCAAACTCCAGGGAGGTGAAAAACTGTTTTTT; CDR3 protein: CASKLQGGEKLFF
D gene: NA; V gene: TRBV7-2; J gene: TRBJ1-1; clone size: few; CDR3 DNA: TGTGCCAGCACTCCGTGGACGAGTAACACTGAAGCTTTCTTT; CDR3 protein: CASTPWTSNTEAFF
D gene: NA; V gene: TRBV28; J gene: TRBJ2-1; clone size: NA; CDR3 DNA: TGTGCCAGCAGTTTATCTAGGGCCGCGGGTTCCTACAATGAGCAGTTCTTC; CDR3 protein: CASSLSRAAGSYNEQFF
D gene: NA; V gene: TRBV29-1; J gene: TRBJ1-1; clone size: NA; CDR3 DNA: TGCAGCGCCAAGGGCTACCCCGCGGTACGAGAAGCTTTCTTT; CDR3 protein: CSAKGYPAVREAFF
D gene: NA; V gene: TRBV7-9; J gene: TRBJ2-1; clone size: NA; CDR3 DNA: TGTGCCAGCAGCCCGGGACCTTACAATGAGCAGTTCTTC; CDR3 protein: CASSPGPYNEQFF
D gene: NA; V gene: TRBV5-6; J gene: TRBJ1-2; clone size: few; CDR3 DNA: TGTGCCAGCAGCTTGATCGGGGATGGCTACACCTTC; CDR3 protein: CASSLIGDGYTF
D gene: NA; V gene: TRBV9; J gene: TRBJ2-3; clone size: few; CDR3 DNA: TGTGCCAGCAGCGCGGCGTTCAATCATCCCGGTACGCAGTATTTT; CDR3 protein: CASSAAFNHPGTQYF
D gene: NA; V gene: TRBV20-1; J gene: TRBJ2-1; clone size: few; CDR3 DNA: TGCAGTGCTTTTGGTGACGAGCAGTTCTTC; CDR3 protein: CSAFGDEQFF
D gene: TRBD2; V gene: TRBV18; J gene: TRBJ2-6; clone size: NA; CDR3 DNA: TGTGCCAGCTCACCACCGGAGCGGGGCTCAGCTGGGGCCAACGTCCTGACTTTC; CDR3 protein: CASSPPERGSAGANVLTF
D gene: NA; V gene: TRBV10-1; J gene: TRBJ1-1; clone size: few; CDR3 DNA: TGCGCCAGCAGTGACAGGGAGAACACTGAAGCTTTCTTT; CDR3 protein: CASSDRENTEAFF
D gene: NA; V gene: TRBV15; J gene: TRBJ2-1; clone size: few; CDR3 DNA: TGTGCCACCAGCAGAGATCCAAGGGGCGGAGAGCAGTTCTTC; CDR3 protein: CATSRDPRGGEQFF
D gene: NA; V gene: TRBV4-1; J gene: TRBJ2-2; clone size: few; CDR3 DNA: TGCGCCAGCAGCCAAGGGACAAGGGGATCCAGCGACACCGGGGAGCTGTTTTTT; CDR3 protein: CASSQGTRGSSDTGELFF
D gene: NA; V gene: TRBV21-1; J gene: TRBJ2-7; clone size: NA; CDR3 DNA: TGTGCCAGCATGGAGGGCTTTACCCCCTACGAGCAGTACTTC; CDR3 protein: CASMEGFTPYEQYF
D gene: NA; V gene: TRBV7-2; J gene: TRBJ2-5; clone size: few; CDR3 DNA: TGTGCCAGCAGCCCCCCAGGTTGGGGGCGGGAGACCCAGTACTTC; CDR3 protein: CASSPPGWGRETQYF
D gene: NA; V gene: TRBV19; J gene: TRBJ2-2; clone size: few; CDR3 DNA: TGTGCCAGTAGTACAGCAGGGGTTCCCGGGGAGCTGTTTTTT; CDR3 protein: CASSTAGVPGELFF
D gene: NA; V gene: TRBV27; J gene: TRBJ2-5; clone size: NA; CDR3 DNA: TGTGCCAGCCGGAACAGGCTCCAAGAGACCCAGTACTTC; CDR3 protein: CASRNRLQETQYF
D gene: TRBD1; V gene: TRBV5-4; J gene: TRBJ2-4; clone size: few; CDR3 DNA: TGTGCCAGCAGCACGGGCGGGACAGGGGGAGTCAAAAACATTCAGTACTTC; CDR3 protein: CASSTGGTGGVKNIQYF
D gene: NA; V gene: TRBV28; J gene: TRBJ2-7; clone size: few; CDR3 DNA: TGTGCCAGCAGTCTCATGGGTAGCGAGCAGTACTTC; CDR3 protein: CASSLMGSEQYF
D gene: TRBD2; V gene: TRBV7-2; J gene: TRBJ2-3; clone size: NA; CDR3 DNA: TGTGCCAGCAGCGAGAGACTAGCGGGAGGCACAGATACGCAGTATTTT; CDR3 protein: CASSERLAGGTDTQYF
D gene: NA; V gene: TRBV7-2; J gene: TRBJ2-7; clone size: NA; CDR3 DNA: TGTGCCAGCAGCTTATGGGTGACATTGTCCTACGAGCAGTACTTC; CDR3 protein: CASSLWVTLSYEQYF
D gene: TRBD1; V gene: TRBV7-9; J gene: TRBJ2-5; clone size: once; CDR3 DNA: TGTGCCAGCAGCGAGGCTAGGGACAGGAGGGGAGAGACCCAGTACTTC; CDR3 protein: CASSEARDRRGETQYF
D gene: NA; V gene: TRBV9; J gene: TRBJ2-7; clone size: few; CDR3 DNA: TGTGCCAGCAGCCCCCCCGGGCCCCGAAGTTACGAGCAGTACTTC; CDR3 protein: CASSPPGPRSYEQYF
D gene: NA; V gene: TRBV7-3; J gene: TRBJ2-3; clone size: NA; CDR3 DNA: TGTGCCAGCAGCTTTTCTGCGGGCAGCACAGATACGCAGTATTTT; CDR3 protein: CASSFSAGSTDTQYF
D gene: NA; V gene: TRBV12-1; J gene: TRBJ2-1; clone size: NA; CDR3 DNA: TGTGCCAGCAGCTCACTCCTTCTGGGACAGGACAATGAGCAGTTCTTC; CDR3 protein: CASSSLLLGQDNEQFF
D gene: TRBD2; V gene: TRBV7-8; J gene: TRBJ2-7; clone size: few; CDR3 DNA: TGTGCCAGCTCAAGCGGGAGAGCTTCCTACGAGCAGTACTTC; CDR3 protein: CASSSGRASYEQYF
D gene: TRBD2; V gene: TRBV4-1; J gene: TRBJ2-4; clone size: few; CDR3 DNA: TGCGCCAGCAGCCAGTTGATCGTGGTAGCGGGAGTGAAGTACAAAAACATTCAGTACTTC; CDR3 protein: CASSQLIVVAGVKYKNIQYF
D gene: NA; V gene: TRBV27; J gene: TRBJ2-2; clone size: few; CDR3 DNA: TGTGCCAGCATTTCTCTAGGGACTACCGGGGAGCTGTTTTTT; CDR3 protein: CASISLGTTGELFF
D gene: TRBD1; V gene: TRBV28; J gene: TRBJ1-5; clone size: few; CDR3 DNA: TGTGCCAGCTCCCAGGGAGGGACAGGGAGTCAGCCCCAGCATTTT; CDR3 protein: CASSQGGTGSQPQHF
D gene: TRBD2; V gene: TRBV5-1; J gene: TRBJ2-3; clone size: NA; CDR3 DNA: TGCGCCAGCAGCAGGATCTTAGCGGGAGCGGAGGATACGCAGTATTTT; CDR3 protein: CASSRILAGAEDTQYF
D gene: NA; V gene: TRBV7-9; J gene: TRBJ2-5; clone size: NA; CDR3 DNA: TGTGCCAGCAGCTTACAGATCGGCGCGGAGACCCAGTACTTC; CDR3 protein: CASSLQIGAETQYF
D gene: NA; V gene: TRBV10-1; J gene: TRBJ2-1; clone size: NA; CDR3 DNA: TGCGCCAGCAGTGAGTCGGGAGGTAGGGATGAGCAGTTCTTC; CDR3 protein: CASSESGGRDEQFF
D gene: NA; V gene: TRBV15; J gene: TRBJ2-1; clone size: few; CDR3 DNA: TGTGCCACCAGCAGAGATATGAGCGGGCGCAATGAGCAGTTCTTC; CDR3 protein: CATSRDMSGRNEQFF